The 28 T cell receptor beta chains below were found in one sample sequenced in a study of cytomegalovirus exposure and HLA in healthy donors. PCR primers comprised 60 Vbeta and 13 Jbeta primers. Sequencing was performed with immunoSEQ multiplex PCR; in TCRdb, only in-frame clones are kept and a portion is missing. The clone table shows just over 80,000 clones, with the ten largest holding around 1.1%. Sequencing was carried out using PBMCs. The receptors come from a woman in her twenties or thirties in good health and CMV-seronegative.

The rearrangement uses TRBV5-4 and TRBJ2-7, with a tentative D call TRBD2 (6 bases). This CDR3 spans 15 amino acids. Germline V lookup: CDR1 SGHNT, CDR2 YYREEE (reference sequence). V was shortened by 4 bases and J by 4 bases, with 18 bases between the two germline ends. This CDR3 reads CASSNIGSLQYEQYF. Here the CDR3 DNA reads TGTGCCAGCAGCAACATCGGGAGCCTCCAATACGAGCAGTACTTC. Full variable domain (remainder filled in from reference TRBV5-4 and TRBJ2-7): ETGVTQSPTHLIKTRGQQVTLRCSSQSGHNTVSWYQQALGQGPQFIFQYYREEENGRGNFPPRFSGLQFPNYSSELNVNALELDDSALYLCASSNIGSLQYEQYFGPGTRLTVT.

The J gene is TRBJ2-3, the V gene TRBV7-8; 13 bases are a match to TRBD2. Germline V gene lookup returns CDR1 SGHVS and CDR2 FQNEAQ. The junction had 6 bases not matched to a gene; V was cut back by 4 bases and J by 5 bases. This CDR3 has 16 residues. The CDR3 is CASSYRTSGSGDTQYF. In DNA, the CDR3 is TGTGCCAGCAGCTACCGGACTAGCGGGAGTGGAGATACGCAGTATTTT.

The chain joins TRBV5-5 to TRBJ2-3, with TRBD2 as a possible D gene (6 bases). V shed 4 bases and J shed 6 bases, with 9 bases lying between them. There are 12 residues in the CDR3. Per germline, CDR1 SGHKS and CDR2 YYEKEE (reference sequence). The CDR3 here is CASSPSGDTQYF. In DNA form, the CDR3 reads TGTGCCAGCAGCCCGAGCGGGGATACGCAGTATTTT.

The chain combines TRBV9 with TRBJ2-3; 8 bases align to TRBD2. V lost 1 base, J lost 2 bases, and 6 bases stayed unmatched. The CDR3 loop spans 16 amino acids. The germline CDR1 and CDR2 sequences are SGDLS and YYNGEE. The DNA of the CDR3 is TGTGCCAGCAGCGTACGCAGCGGGGGTTTCACAGATACGCAGTATTTT. It is translated as CASSVRSGGFTDTQYF.

The chain's CDR3 is CASRPTVGYYTF. CDR3 in DNA: TGTGCCAGCAGGCCGACAGTGGGATACTACACCTTC. This chain joins TRBV6-5 and TRBJ1-2; possibly TRBD1 for D (5 bases). V was shortened by 6 bases and J by 10 bases, with 15 bases between the two germline ends. This CDR3 is built from 12 residues. In germline, CDR1 is MNHEY, CDR2 SVGAGI.

The chain couples TRBV27 to TRBJ2-7; TRBD1 is a possible D gene (5 bases). Trimming took 3 bases from V and 3 from J, leaving 9 bases between them. Looked up from germline, CDR1 is MNHEY and CDR2 is SMNVEV (reference sequence). The CDR3 runs 13 residues. The CDR3 DNA reads TGTGCCAGCAGTTTTCTTGGACACTACGAGCAGTACTTC. Translating gives CASSFLGHYEQYF.

This chain joins TRBV2 and TRBJ2-1; 7 bases agree with TRBD2. Looked up from germline, CDR1 is SNHLY and CDR2 is FYNNEI. This CDR3 contains 14 residues. Trimming removed 7 bases from V and 5 bases from J; junction bases left unmatched: 8. The DNA for the CDR3 is TGTGCCAGCAAGGGCGGGAGCGTGAACAATGAGCAGTTCTTC. Translated: CASKGGSVNNEQFF.

The chain joins TRBV15 to TRBJ1-3, with D unclear. V lost 3 bases and J lost 8, with 11 bases in between. The CDR3 has 13 residues. Germline V gene sequence: CDR1 LNHNV, CDR2 YYDKDF (reference sequence). The CDR3 loop reads CATSSGVLDTIYF. In nucleotides, the CDR3 is TGTGCCACCAGCAGCGGGGTTCTTGACACCATATATTTT.

The genes are TRBV6-1 and TRBJ1-1, with no clear D. Trimming removed 7 bases at V and 8 bases at J, with 17 bases between. This CDR3 has 13 residues. The germline gives CDR1 MNHNS, CDR2 SASEGT. This CDR3 is CASIPTGRTEAFF. The CDR3 DNA reads TGTGCCAGCATCCCAACCGGGAGAACAGAAGCTTTCTTT.

CDR3 bases: TGTGCCAGCAGCTCGCGGACTCCGGGAAACACCATATATTTT. Residues: CASSSRTPGNTIYF. This chain uses TRBV11-2 with TRBJ1-3; the D is unclear. Trimming shortened V by 4 bases and J by 4 bases, and 11 bases separated the two germline ends. Germline CDR1 reads SGHAT; CDR2 reads FQNNGV. CDR3 length: 14 residues.

This chain links TRBV18 with TRBJ1-6; TRBD1 matches at 7 bases. Per the germline V gene, CDR1 is KGHSH and CDR2 is LQKENI. Trimming removed 2 bases from V and 6 bases from J; junction bases left unmatched: 4. The CDR3 sequence is 15 residues long. CDR3 loop: CASSPSQGGNSPLHF. CDR3 in DNA: TGTGCCAGCTCACCATCCCAGGGGGGTAATTCACCCCTCCACTTT. Drawing the rest from reference TRBV18 and TRBJ1-6, the complete variable domain is NAGVMQNPRHLVRRRGQEARLRCSPMKGHSHVYWYRQLPEEGLKFMVYLQKENIIDESGMPKERFSAEFPKEGPSILRIQQVVRGDSAAYFCASSPSQGGNSPLHFGNGTRLTVT.

The V and J genes are TRBV6-1 and TRBJ1-3; D uncertain. The CDR3 covers 13 residues. V dropped 2 bases and J dropped 2 bases, with 4 bases sitting between them. Germline CDR1 MNHNS, CDR2 SASEGT. CDR3 DNA: TGTGCCAGCAGTGAACAGGCTGGAAACACCATATATTTT. This codes for CASSEQAGNTIYF.

The chain couples TRBV19 to TRBJ2-7; 10 bases map to TRBD1. This CDR3 is built from 16 residues. Germline V CDR1 and CDR2: LNHDA, SQIVND (reference sequence). V dropped 7 bases and J dropped 5; count of bases not matched to a gene: 14. The CDR3 reads CASIPDPGQGLDEQYF. DNA of the CDR3: TGTGCCAGTATTCCGGACCCGGGACAGGGGCTCGACGAGCAGTACTTC. Full variable domain (outside the CDR3, taken from reference TRBV19 and TRBJ2-7): DGGITQSPKYLFRKEGQNVTLSCEQNLNHDAMYWYRQDPGQGLRLIYYSQIVNDFQKGDIAEGYSVSREKKESFPLTVTSAQKNPTAFYLCASIPDPGQGLDEQYFGPGTRLTVT.

The rearrangement uses TRBV30 and TRBJ1-1; 7 nucleotides match TRBD1. The germline V gene encodes CDR1 GTSNPN and CDR2 SVGIG (reference sequence). After removal of 1 base from V and 0 bases from J, the junction contained 5 bases not matched to a gene. The CDR3 consists of 15 residues. CDR3 nucleotide sequence: TGTGCCTGGAGTGGGGGACAGTTGATGAACACTGAAGCTTTCTTT. Translation: CAWSGGQLMNTEAFF.

The chain has TRBV2 and TRBJ1-5, with D possibly matching TRBD1 (6 bases). Germline-derived CDR1 and CDR2 are SNHLY and FYNNEI. V was pared by 6 bases and J by 4 bases, with 13 bases between. This CDR3 contains 14 residues. The chain's CDR3 is CASSQGLRNQPQHF. CDR3 bases: TGTGCCAGCAGCCAGGGGCTACGGAATCAGCCCCAGCATTTT.

The gene calls are TRBV6-1 and TRBJ1-2; D perhaps matches TRBD1 (5 bases). The CDR3 is 13 amino acids. V gave up 0 bases and J gave up 6 bases, with 8 bases separating them. Germline CDR1 MNHNS, CDR2 SASEGT. The CDR3: CASSEAGANGYTF. The DNA of the CDR3 is TGTGCCAGCAGTGAAGCAGGGGCGAATGGCTACACCTTC.

The rearrangement joins TRBV4-2 to TRBJ1-2, with D possibly matching TRBD1 (5 bases). V was shortened by 4 bases and J by 4 bases, with 16 bases between the two germline ends. CDR1 and CDR2 (germline): LGHNA, YNFKEQ. The CDR3 runs 15 residues. The CDR3: CASSRGGGSGYGYTF. The CDR3 DNA sequence: TGTGCCAGCAGCCGCGGGGGGGGTTCTGGCTATGGCTACACCTTC.

This rearrangement joins TRBV29-1 to TRBJ2-2, with no clear D. The CDR3 has 12 residues. Trimming took 2 bases from V and 3 from J, leaving 4 bases between them. Looked up from germline, CDR1 is SQVTM and CDR2 is ANQGSEA. The CDR3 protein is CSVESYTGELFF. The CDR3 DNA reads as TGCAGCGTTGAAAGCTACACCGGGGAGCTGTTTTTT.

The V gene is TRBV5-1, the J gene TRBJ2-1; TRBD2 is a possible D gene (6 bases). CDR3 length: 15 amino acids. The V end lost 0 bases, the J end lost 7 bases, and 14 bases lay between the germline ends. Germline CDR1 SGHRS, CDR2 YFSETQ. Here the CDR3 reads CASSLGAGTLNEQFF. The CDR3 DNA follows: TGCGCCAGCAGCTTGGGCGCGGGAACGCTGAATGAGCAGTTCTTC.

This chain uses TRBV29-1 with TRBJ2-5; D call uncertain. The CDR3 totals 12 residues. Germline CDR1 reads SQVTM; CDR2 reads ANQGSEA. Trimming pared 3 bases from V and 2 bases from J, leaving 7 bases between. CDR3 DNA: TGCAGCGTTGATTTCCAGCAAGAGACCCAGTACTTC. Its translation is CSVDFQQETQYF.

The rearrangement links TRBV14 to TRBJ2-1; D remains ambiguous. The germline gives CDR1 SGHDN, CDR2 FVKESK. Trimming stripped 0 bases from V and 10 bases from J, with 10 bases between. The CDR3 is 13 amino acids. The CDR3 loop is CASSQDLVGEQFF. The CDR3 region has the DNA TGTGCCAGCAGCCAAGATCTAGTTGGAGAGCAGTTCTTC.

The gene calls are TRBV2 and TRBJ1-3; D remains unclear. The CDR3 is 13 residues long. Trimming left V 0 bases short and J 10 bases short, with 10 bases between. CDR1 and CDR2 (germline): SNHLY, FYNNEI. The CDR3 is CASSEAVSGTIYF. As DNA, the CDR3 is TGTGCCAGCAGTGAAGCGGTCTCGGGGACCATATATTTT.

The V call is TRBV5-1, the J call TRBJ1-3, with D possibly matching TRBD1 (5 bases). Trimming shortened V by 3 bases and J by 0 bases, and 13 bases separated the two germline ends. The CDR3 is made up of 16 amino acids. Germline V CDR1 and CDR2: SGHRS, YFSETQ. The CDR3 sequence: CASSSATASSGNTIYF. CDR3 bases: TGCGCCAGCAGCTCCGCGACAGCGAGCTCTGGAAACACCATATATTTT. Using reference TRBV5-1 and TRBJ1-3 for the parts outside the CDR3, the full variable domain is KAGVTQTPRYLIKTRGQQVTLSCSPISGHRSVSWYQQTPGQGLQFLFEYFSETQRNKGNFPGRFSGRQFSNSRSEMNVSTLELGDSALYLCASSSATASSGNTIYFGEGSWLTVV.

The chain links TRBV4-2 to TRBJ2-5; TRBD1 agrees at 11 bases. Germline trimming cut 0 bases from V and 4 bases from J; bases unmatched to any gene: 4. This CDR3 contains 16 residues. Germline CDR1 is LGHNA and CDR2 is YNFKEQ. For the CDR3, the DNA is TGTGCCAGCAGCCAAGATCCCGGGACAGGGGGAGAGACCCAGTACTTC. It codes for CASSQDPGTGGETQYF.

The chain uses TRBV9 and TRBJ2-7, with TRBD2 matching over 8 bases. Germline CDR1 SGDLS, CDR2 YYNGEE. V dropped 0 bases and J dropped 3; count of bases not matched to a gene: 5. The CDR3 runs to 15 residues. CDR3 nucleotide sequence: TGTGCCAGCAGCGTAGGAACTAGCGGAAACTACGAGCAGTACTTC. It codes for CASSVGTSGNYEQYF.

The CDR3 protein is CASSQVRAREKLFF. DNA for the CDR3: TGCGCCAGCAGCCAAGTAAGAGCCCGGGAAAAACTGTTTTTT. The rearrangement uses TRBV4-1 and TRBJ1-4; no firm D call. Germline V gene lookup returns CDR1 MGHRA and CDR2 YSYEKL. V lost 1 base and J lost 8, with 11 bases in between. The CDR3 sequence is 14 residues long.

On this clone: At one of its ends the junction is not consistent with the germline gene, which may arise from a read error. This chain links TRBV29-1 with TRBJ1-1, with D uncertain. The CDR3 extends over 15 amino acids. Germline V gives CDR1 SQVTM, CDR2 ANQGSEA. CDR3 nucleotide sequence: TGCAGCGGTGAACTTTCGACGGACGGGGACACTGAAGCTTTCTTT. Encoded protein: CSGELSTDGDTEAFF.

This chain uses TRBV15 with TRBJ2-6, with a possible D match to TRBD2 (5 bases). The CDR3 runs 16 residues. Germline loops: CDR1 LNHNV, CDR2 YYDKDF (reference sequence). The V end was cut by 5 bases, the J end by 2 bases, with 13 bases between. In DNA, the CDR3 is TGTGCCACCAGCGAATACTCCGGGACTGGGGCCAACGTCCTGACTTTC. This codes for CATSEYSGTGANVLTF.